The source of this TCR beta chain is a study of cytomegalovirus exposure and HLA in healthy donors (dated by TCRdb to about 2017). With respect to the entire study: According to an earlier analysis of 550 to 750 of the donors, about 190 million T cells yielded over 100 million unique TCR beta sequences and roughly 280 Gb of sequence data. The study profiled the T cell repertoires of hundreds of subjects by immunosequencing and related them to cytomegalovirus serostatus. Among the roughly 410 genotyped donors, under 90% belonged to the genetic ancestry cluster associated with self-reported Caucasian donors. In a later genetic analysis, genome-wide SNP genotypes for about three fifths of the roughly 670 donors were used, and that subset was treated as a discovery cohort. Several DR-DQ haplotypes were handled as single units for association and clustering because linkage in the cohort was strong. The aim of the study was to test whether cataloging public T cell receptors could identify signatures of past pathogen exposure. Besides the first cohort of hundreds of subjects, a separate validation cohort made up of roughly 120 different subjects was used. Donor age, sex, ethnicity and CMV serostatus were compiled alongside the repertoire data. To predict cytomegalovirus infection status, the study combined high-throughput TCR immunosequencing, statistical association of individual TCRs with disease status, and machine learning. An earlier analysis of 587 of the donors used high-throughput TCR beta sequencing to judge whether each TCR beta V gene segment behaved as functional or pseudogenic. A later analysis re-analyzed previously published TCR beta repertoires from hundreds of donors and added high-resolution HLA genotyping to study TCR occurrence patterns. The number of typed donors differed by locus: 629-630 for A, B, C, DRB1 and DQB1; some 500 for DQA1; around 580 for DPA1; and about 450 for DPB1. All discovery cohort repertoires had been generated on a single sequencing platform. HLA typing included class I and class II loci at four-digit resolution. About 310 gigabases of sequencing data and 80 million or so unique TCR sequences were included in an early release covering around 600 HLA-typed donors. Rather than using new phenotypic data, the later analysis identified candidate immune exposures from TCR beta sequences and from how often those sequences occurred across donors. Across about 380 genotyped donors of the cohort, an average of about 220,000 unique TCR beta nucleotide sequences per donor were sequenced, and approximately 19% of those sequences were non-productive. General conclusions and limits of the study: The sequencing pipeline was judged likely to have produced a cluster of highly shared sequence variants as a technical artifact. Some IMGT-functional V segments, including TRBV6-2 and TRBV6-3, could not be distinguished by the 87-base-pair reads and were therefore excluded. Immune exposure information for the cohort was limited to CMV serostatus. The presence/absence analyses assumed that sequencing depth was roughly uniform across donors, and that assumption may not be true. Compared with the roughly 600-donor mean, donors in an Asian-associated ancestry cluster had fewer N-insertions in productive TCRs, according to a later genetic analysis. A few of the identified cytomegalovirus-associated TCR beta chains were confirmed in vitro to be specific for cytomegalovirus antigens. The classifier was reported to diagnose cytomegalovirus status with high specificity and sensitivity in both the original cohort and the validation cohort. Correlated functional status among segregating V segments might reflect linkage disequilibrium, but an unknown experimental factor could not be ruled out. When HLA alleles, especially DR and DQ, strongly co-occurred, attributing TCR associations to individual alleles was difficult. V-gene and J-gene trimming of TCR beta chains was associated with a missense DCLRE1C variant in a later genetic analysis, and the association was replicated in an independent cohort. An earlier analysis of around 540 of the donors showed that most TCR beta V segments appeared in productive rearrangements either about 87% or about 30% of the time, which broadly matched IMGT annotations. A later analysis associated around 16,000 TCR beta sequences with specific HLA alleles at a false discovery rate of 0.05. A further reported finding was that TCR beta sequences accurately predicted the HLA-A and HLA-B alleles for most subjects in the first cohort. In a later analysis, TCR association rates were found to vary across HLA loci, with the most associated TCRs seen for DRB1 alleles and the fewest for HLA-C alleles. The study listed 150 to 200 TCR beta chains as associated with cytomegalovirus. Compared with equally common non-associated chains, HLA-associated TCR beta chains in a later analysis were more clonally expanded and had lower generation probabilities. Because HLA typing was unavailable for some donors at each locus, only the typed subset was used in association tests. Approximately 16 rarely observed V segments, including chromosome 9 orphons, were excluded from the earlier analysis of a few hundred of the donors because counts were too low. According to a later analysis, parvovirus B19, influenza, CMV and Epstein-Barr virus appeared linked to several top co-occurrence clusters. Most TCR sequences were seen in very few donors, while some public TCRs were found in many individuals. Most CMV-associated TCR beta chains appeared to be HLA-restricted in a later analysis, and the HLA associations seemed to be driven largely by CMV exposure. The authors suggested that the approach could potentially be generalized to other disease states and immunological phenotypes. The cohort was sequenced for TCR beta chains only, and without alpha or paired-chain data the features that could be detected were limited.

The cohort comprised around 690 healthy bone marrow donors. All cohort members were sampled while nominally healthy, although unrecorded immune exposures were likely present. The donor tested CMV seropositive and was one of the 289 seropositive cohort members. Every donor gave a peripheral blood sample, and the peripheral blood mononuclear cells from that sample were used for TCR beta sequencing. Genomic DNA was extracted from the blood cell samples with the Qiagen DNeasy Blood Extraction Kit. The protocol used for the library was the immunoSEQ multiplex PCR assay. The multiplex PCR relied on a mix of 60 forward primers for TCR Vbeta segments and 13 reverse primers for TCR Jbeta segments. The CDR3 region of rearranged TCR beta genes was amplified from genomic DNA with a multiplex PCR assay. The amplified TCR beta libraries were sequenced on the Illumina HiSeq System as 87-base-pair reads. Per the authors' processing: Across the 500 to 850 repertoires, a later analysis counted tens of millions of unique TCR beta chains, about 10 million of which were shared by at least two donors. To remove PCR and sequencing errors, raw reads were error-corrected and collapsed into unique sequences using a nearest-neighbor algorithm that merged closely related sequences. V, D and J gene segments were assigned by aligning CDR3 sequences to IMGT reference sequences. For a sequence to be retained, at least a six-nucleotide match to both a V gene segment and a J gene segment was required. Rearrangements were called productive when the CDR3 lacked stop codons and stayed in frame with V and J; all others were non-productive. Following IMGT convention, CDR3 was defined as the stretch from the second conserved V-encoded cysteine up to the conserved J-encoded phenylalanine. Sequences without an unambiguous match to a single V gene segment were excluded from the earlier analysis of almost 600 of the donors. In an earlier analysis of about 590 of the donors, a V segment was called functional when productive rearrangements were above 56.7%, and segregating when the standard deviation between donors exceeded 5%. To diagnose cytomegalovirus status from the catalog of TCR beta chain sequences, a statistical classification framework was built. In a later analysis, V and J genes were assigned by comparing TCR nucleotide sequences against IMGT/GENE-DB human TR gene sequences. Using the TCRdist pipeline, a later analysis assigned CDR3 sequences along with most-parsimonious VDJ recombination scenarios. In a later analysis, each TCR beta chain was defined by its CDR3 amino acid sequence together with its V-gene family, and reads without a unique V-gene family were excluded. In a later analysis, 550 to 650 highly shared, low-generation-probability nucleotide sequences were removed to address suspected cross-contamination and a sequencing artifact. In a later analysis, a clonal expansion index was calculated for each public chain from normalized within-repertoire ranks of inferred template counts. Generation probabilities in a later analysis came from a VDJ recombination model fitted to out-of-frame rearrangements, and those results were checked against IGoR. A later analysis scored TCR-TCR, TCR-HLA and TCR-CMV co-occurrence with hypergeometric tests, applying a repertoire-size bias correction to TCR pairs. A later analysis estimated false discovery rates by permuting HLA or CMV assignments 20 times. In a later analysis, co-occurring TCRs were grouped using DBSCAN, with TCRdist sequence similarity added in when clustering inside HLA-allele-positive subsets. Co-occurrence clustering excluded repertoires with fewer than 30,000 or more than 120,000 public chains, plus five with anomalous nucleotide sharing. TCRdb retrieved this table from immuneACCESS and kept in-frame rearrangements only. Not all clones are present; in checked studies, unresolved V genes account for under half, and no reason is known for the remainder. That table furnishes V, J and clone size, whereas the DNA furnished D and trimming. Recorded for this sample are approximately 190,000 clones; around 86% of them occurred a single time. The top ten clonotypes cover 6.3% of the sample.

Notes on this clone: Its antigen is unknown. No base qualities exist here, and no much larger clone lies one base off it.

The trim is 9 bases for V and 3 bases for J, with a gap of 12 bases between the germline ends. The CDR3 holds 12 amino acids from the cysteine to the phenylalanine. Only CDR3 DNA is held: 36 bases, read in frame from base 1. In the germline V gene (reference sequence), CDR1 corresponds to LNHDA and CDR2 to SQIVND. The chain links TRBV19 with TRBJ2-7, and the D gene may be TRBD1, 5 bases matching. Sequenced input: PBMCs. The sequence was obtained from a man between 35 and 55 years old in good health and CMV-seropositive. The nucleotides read TGTGCCAGCCAAGGGGCGAGCTACGAGCAGTACTTC. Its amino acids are CASQGASYEQYF.